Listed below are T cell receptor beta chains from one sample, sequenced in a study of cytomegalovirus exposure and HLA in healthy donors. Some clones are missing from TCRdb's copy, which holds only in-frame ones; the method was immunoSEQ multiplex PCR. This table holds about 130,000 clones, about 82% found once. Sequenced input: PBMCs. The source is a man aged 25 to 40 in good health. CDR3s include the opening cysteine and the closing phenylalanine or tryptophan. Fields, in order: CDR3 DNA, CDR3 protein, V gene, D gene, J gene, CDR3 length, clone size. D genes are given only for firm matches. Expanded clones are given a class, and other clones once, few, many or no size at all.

CDR3nt: TGTGCCAGCAGCGATACCCAGGGCTCCTATAATTCACCCCTCCACTTT
CDR3aa: CASSDTQGSYNSPLHF
v_gene: TRBV13
d_gene: NA
j_gene: TRBJ1-6
len: 16
abundance: NA

CDR3nt: TGTGCCAGCAGTTTAATCCAGGGGGCGTGGGATGAGCAGTTCTTC
CDR3aa: CASSLIQGAWDEQFF
v_gene: TRBV27
d_gene: TRBD1
j_gene: TRBJ2-1
len: 15
abundance: once

CDR3nt: TGCGCCAGCAGCCCGGGGGGGGTCTACGAGCAGTACTTC
CDR3aa: CASSPGGVYEQYF
v_gene: TRBV5-1
d_gene: TRBD2
j_gene: TRBJ2-7
len: 13
abundance: few

CDR3nt: TGTGCCAGCAGTTTATCCCTACCGGGACTAAAGGCCGGGGAGCTGTTTTTT
CDR3aa: CASSLSLPGLKAGELFF
v_gene: TRBV28
d_gene: TRBD2
j_gene: TRBJ2-2
len: 17
abundance: NA

CDR3nt: TGCGCCAGCAGTCAATCGGAGGGGCGCTTGGATGAGCAGTTCTTC
CDR3aa: CASSQSEGRLDEQFF
v_gene: TRBV23-1
d_gene: NA
j_gene: TRBJ2-1
len: 15
abundance: NA

CDR3nt: TGTGCCAGCAGCTTATTGGCTAGCGGGAGGAAGTACTTC
CDR3aa: CASSLLASGRKYF
v_gene: TRBV11-2
d_gene: TRBD2
j_gene: TRBJ2-7
len: 13
abundance: NA

CDR3nt: TGTGCCAGCAGTTCGCCCCTAGCGGGAGGGTACAATGAGCAGTTCTTC
CDR3aa: CASSSPLAGGYNEQFF
v_gene: TRBV7-3
d_gene: TRBD2
j_gene: TRBJ2-1
len: 16
abundance: few

CDR3nt: TGTGCCAGCACCTTACAGGGTTCAACTGAAGCTTTCTTT
CDR3aa: CASTLQGSTEAFF
v_gene: TRBV6-5
d_gene: NA
j_gene: TRBJ1-1
len: 13
abundance: NA

CDR3nt: TGCGCCAGCAGCTTTGATGGGGCCTACACCTTC
CDR3aa: CASSFDGAYTF
v_gene: TRBV5-1
d_gene: NA
j_gene: TRBJ1-2
len: 11
abundance: NA

CDR3nt: TGTGCCAGCAGCCGAGGAGGCATGAACACTGAAGCTTTCTTT
CDR3aa: CASSRGGMNTEAFF
v_gene: TRBV7-9
d_gene: NA
j_gene: TRBJ1-1
len: 14
abundance: NA

CDR3nt: TGTGCCACCCAGACAGGAGCACCAGATACGCAGTATTTT
CDR3aa: CATQTGAPDTQYF
v_gene: TRBV19
d_gene: NA
j_gene: TRBJ2-3
len: 13
abundance: NA

CDR3nt: TGTGCCAGCAGCTTAGGGAGCGGGAGGCAAGAGACCCAGTACTTC
CDR3aa: CASSLGSGRQETQYF
v_gene: TRBV7-3
d_gene: TRBD2
j_gene: TRBJ2-5
len: 15
abundance: NA

CDR3nt: TGTGCCAGCACCCGGCAGGGTCAGGTCACTGAAGCTTTCTTT
CDR3aa: CASTRQGQVTEAFF
v_gene: TRBV6-5
d_gene: NA
j_gene: TRBJ1-1
len: 14
abundance: NA

CDR3nt: TGTGCCAGCAGCGTGGGTAGCGGGAGAGCTGCCTACGAGCAGTACTTC
CDR3aa: CASSVGSGRAAYEQYF
v_gene: TRBV9
d_gene: TRBD2
j_gene: TRBJ2-7
len: 16
abundance: once

CDR3nt: TGCGCCAGCAGGAGACAGCAAGAGACCCAGTACTTC
CDR3aa: CASRRQQETQYF
v_gene: TRBV5-1
d_gene: NA
j_gene: TRBJ2-5
len: 12
abundance: once

CDR3nt: TGCGCCAGCAGCTTGGCCCTGGGGGGAGCATACAATGAGCAGTTCTTC
CDR3aa: CASSLALGGAYNEQFF
v_gene: TRBV5-1
d_gene: NA
j_gene: TRBJ2-1
len: 16
abundance: NA

CDR3nt: TGTGCCTGGAGTGACCCCAGCGGGGTTTACAATGAGCAGTTCTTC
CDR3aa: CAWSDPSGVYNEQFF
v_gene: TRBV30
d_gene: TRBD2
j_gene: TRBJ2-1
len: 15
abundance: NA

CDR3nt: TGCGCCAGCAATAGGGACAGGGTGGGTTCACCCCTCCACTTT
CDR3aa: CASNRDRVGSPLHF
v_gene: TRBV4-3
d_gene: TRBD1
j_gene: TRBJ1-6
len: 14
abundance: NA

CDR3nt: TGTGCCAGCAGCTTTGGTGGCGGGAGGGACAATGAGCAGTTCTTC
CDR3aa: CASSFGGGRDNEQFF
v_gene: TRBV11-3
d_gene: TRBD2
j_gene: TRBJ2-1
len: 15
abundance: NA

CDR3nt: TGTGCCAGCAGCTTAGTCTATGGGAGACCGTCCGATGAGCAGTTCTTC
CDR3aa: CASSLVYGRPSDEQFF
v_gene: TRBV7-8
d_gene: NA
j_gene: TRBJ2-1
len: 16
abundance: NA

CDR3nt: TGTGCCAGCAGCCCCCCGCGGGGGGAGCAGTTCTTC
CDR3aa: CASSPPRGEQFF
v_gene: TRBV13
d_gene: TRBD2
j_gene: TRBJ2-1
len: 12
abundance: NA

CDR3nt: TGCGCCAGCAGCTATCGGGGATCCTACGAGCAGTACTTC
CDR3aa: CASSYRGSYEQYF
v_gene: TRBV5-1
d_gene: NA
j_gene: TRBJ2-7
len: 13
abundance: NA

CDR3nt: TGTGCCAGTAGTAAGGGGGAGGGGCGGTACGAGCAGTACTTC
CDR3aa: CASSKGEGRYEQYF
v_gene: TRBV19
d_gene: NA
j_gene: TRBJ2-7
len: 14
abundance: NA

CDR3nt: TGTGCCAGCAGCCCCGGTTTGAATCAGCCCCAGCATTTT
CDR3aa: CASSPGLNQPQHF
v_gene: TRBV5-4
d_gene: NA
j_gene: TRBJ1-5
len: 13
abundance: NA